The 22 T cell receptor beta chains below come from one sample, sequenced in a study of shared clonotypes between healthy human individuals. Measured with immunoSEQ multiplex PCR; TCRdb has only the in-frame clones, and not every one. The sample lists over 2 million clones; 85% to 95% were seen once. The sequencing input was naive CD4+ T cells sorted from blood. Subset given: CD45RA+ positively selected. These receptors were collected from a man aged 18 to 35 in good health.

This sequence joins TRBV5-1 and TRBJ1-1, with D perhaps matching TRBD1 (6 bases). The ends were cut back, 4 bases at V and 1 base at J, with 11 bases in the middle. This CDR3 is 14 amino acids long. Per the germline V gene, CDR1 is SGHRS and CDR2 is YFSETQ. In nucleotides, the CDR3 is TGCGCCAGCAGCAGGGACATTGCGAACACTGAAGCTTTCTTT. This translates into CASSRDIANTEAFF.

The chain recombines TRBV25-1 with TRBJ2-5; 9 positions match TRBD1. Germline V CDR1 and CDR2: MGHDK, SYGVNS. There are 15 residues in the CDR3. Losses at the gene ends were 6 bases for V and 5 bases for J; bases not matched to a gene: 10. The chain's CDR3 is CASRSGTGSWETQYF. The DNA for the CDR3 is TGTGCCAGCAGATCCGGGACAGGGAGTTGGGAGACCCAGTACTTC.

The chain couples TRBV5-6 to TRBJ2-3, with 7 nucleotides matching TRBD2. This CDR3 spans 14 amino acids. V was pared by 4 bases and J by 0 bases, with 2 bases of the junction left unmatched. Germline loops: CDR1 SGHDT, CDR2 YYEEEE. In nucleotides, the CDR3 is TGTGCCAGCAGCCCGGGGGGTAGCACAGATACGCAGTATTTT. Encoded protein: CASSPGGSTDTQYF.

This clone was found many times. DNA for the CDR3: TGCGCCAGCAGCTCTTACACAGGGGGCGGTGGCTACACCTTC. Translation gives CASSSYTGGGGYTF. This chain joins TRBV5-1 and TRBJ1-2; 9 nucleotides match TRBD1. Germline values: CDR1 SGHRS, CDR2 YFSETQ. The CDR3 spans 14 residues. The V gene end was trimmed by 3 bases and the J gene end by 7 bases; junction bases not matched to a gene: 7.

The J gene is TRBJ1-5, the V gene TRBV7-6; D unclear. The CDR3 has 16 residues. Germline loops: CDR1 SGHVS, CDR2 FNYEAQ. V lost 4 bases to trimming and J lost 1 base, with 14 bases between them. CDR3 nucleotide sequence: TGTGCCAGCAGCTCCGGGCCCAATGGCAGCAATCAGCCCCAGCATTTT. It yields the protein CASSSGPNGSNQPQHF. The variable domain in full, with the rest retrieved from reference TRBV7-6 and TRBJ1-5, is GAGVSQSPRYKVTKRGQDVALRCDPISGHVSLYWYRQALGQGPEFLTYFNYEAQQDKSGLPNDRFSAERPEGSISTLTIQRTEQRDSAMYRCASSSGPNGSNQPQHFGDGTRLSIL.

The chain uses TRBV9 and TRBJ2-2, with TRBD1 identical over 9 bases. The junction had 5 bases not matched to a gene; V was cut back by 3 bases and J by 5 bases. CDR3 size: 15 residues. Germline CDR1 and CDR2: SGDLS and YYNGEE. The CDR3 loop is CASSGGTGPTGELFF. In DNA form, the CDR3 reads TGTGCCAGCAGCGGAGGGACAGGGCCAACCGGGGAGCTGTTTTTT.

As concerns this clone: In the same sample, other DNA sequences code for this CDR3. This rearrangement joins TRBV10-3 to TRBJ1-1; D is possibly TRBD1 (5 bases). CDR3 length equals 12 residues. Looked up from germline, CDR1 is ENHRY and CDR2 is SYGVKD. The V gene lost 5 bases and the J gene lost 5 bases, with 9 bases spanning the gap. CDR3 amino acids: CAISFQGTEAFF. The CDR3 nucleotides are TGTGCCATCAGTTTTCAGGGAACTGAAGCTTTCTTT.

This sequence joins TRBV29-1 and TRBJ2-1; D unresolved. Germline assignment: CDR1 SQVTM and CDR2 ANQGSEA. V dropped 6 bases and J dropped 1 base, with 10 bases sitting between them. This CDR3 has 13 amino acids. The CDR3 reads CSVRAASYNEQFF. The CDR3 coding sequence is TGCAGCGTCCGGGCGGCTTCCTACAATGAGCAGTTCTTC.

The chain recombines TRBV14 with TRBJ2-5; D may be TRBD2 (6 bases). From germline, CDR1 is SGHDN and CDR2 FVKESK. This CDR3 is built from 14 residues. V shed 1 base and J shed 2 bases, with 8 bases lying between them. The CDR3 sequence is CASSQGGAQETQYF. CDR3 coding DNA: TGTGCCAGCAGCCAAGGCGGGGCACAAGAGACCCAGTACTTC.

The genes are TRBV14 and TRBJ1-3; no clear D gene. Germline V gene data show CDR1 as SGHDN and CDR2 as FVKESK. The V end lost 4 bases, the J end lost 6 bases, and 13 bases lay between the germline ends. CDR3 length: 14 amino acids. CDR3 bases: TGTGCCAGCAGCCCGCTCGGGCTGATAAACACCATATATTTT. Amino acids: CASSPLGLINTIYF.

A remark on this clone: With a much larger clone just one base away, this may be a read error. The V and J genes are TRBV18 and TRBJ1-1, with 8 nucleotides matching TRBD1. Trimming took 0 bases from V and 1 from J; bases not matched to a gene: 4. The CDR3 totals 16 residues. Germline V gene sequence: CDR1 KGHSH, CDR2 LQKENI. DNA of the CDR3: TGTGCCAGCTCACCACCGGGGGGACAGGCGAACACTGAAGCTTTCTTT. Translated: CASSPPGGQANTEAFF.

This chain joins TRBV28 and TRBJ1-1; 9 bases line up with TRBD1. V lost 8 bases, J lost 7 bases, and 14 bases stayed unmatched. CDR1 and CDR2 from the germline V gene are MDHEN and SYDVKM. This CDR3 comprises 15 residues. CDR3 residues: CASGLPGQGSGEAFF. CDR3 coding DNA: TGTGCCAGCGGGCTGCCGGGACAGGGATCTGGTGAAGCTTTCTTT.

This sequence joins TRBV6-6 and TRBJ1-2; D unclear. Germline V gene lookup returns CDR1 MNHNY and CDR2 SVGAGI (reference sequence). V was cut by 6 bases and J by 6 bases, with 17 bases left in between. This CDR3 is built from 14 residues. The CDR3 DNA sequence: TGTGCCAGCAGCTTTGGGGATGCCGCGGATGGCTACACCTTC. It specifies CASSFGDAADGYTF.

The chain has TRBV29-1 and TRBJ1-4, with TRBD1 identical over 7 bases. Losses at the gene ends were 4 bases for V and 3 bases for J; bases not matched to a gene: 2. Germline V gene data show CDR1 as SQVTM and CDR2 as ANQGSEA. CDR3 length: 13 amino acids. CDR3 amino acids: CSVAGQPNEKLFF. The CDR3 DNA is TGCAGCGTTGCGGGACAGCCTAATGAAAAACTGTTTTTT. Full variable domain (remainder filled in from reference TRBV29-1 and TRBJ1-4): SAVISQKPSRDICQRGTSLTIQCQVDSQVTMMFWYRQQPGQSLTLIATANQGSEATYESGFVIDKFPISRPNLTFSTLTVSNMSPEDSSIYLCSVAGQPNEKLFFGSGTQLSVL.

This clone was counted a few times. The J gene is TRBJ2-7, the V gene TRBV4-1; maybe TRBD1 (6 bases). Trimming removed 2 bases from V and 4 bases from J, with 15 bases in between. The CDR3 is 15 amino acids. Germline CDR1 is MGHRA and CDR2 is YSYEKL. The CDR3 reads CASSQLQQGHYEQYF. CDR3 in DNA: TGCGCCAGCAGCCAATTACAACAGGGCCATTACGAGCAGTACTTC.

The J gene is TRBJ1-6, the V gene TRBV11-1; 8 nucleotides agree with TRBD1. Germline V gives CDR1 SGHAT, CDR2 FQDESV (reference sequence). This CDR3 contains 17 residues. V gave up 6 bases and J gave up 3 bases; unmatched junction bases: 10. CDR3: CASSLRQGWYYNSPLHF. The CDR3, as DNA: TGTGCCAGCAGTCTACGACAGGGGTGGTACTATAATTCACCCCTCCACTTT.

Only a few counts were recorded for this clone. The chain carries TRBV5-6 and TRBJ1-5; no clear D gene. Trimming cost V 1 base and J 2 bases, with 10 bases left between them. CDR1 is SGHDT, CDR2 YYEEEE, per germline. CDR3 length: 15 amino acids. CDR3 sequence reads: CASSLFGMGNQPQHF. The CDR3 DNA reads as TGTGCCAGCAGCTTGTTCGGGATGGGCAATCAGCCCCAGCATTTT.

Only one count was recorded for this clone. The chain links TRBV6-5 to TRBJ2-2; 10 bases map to TRBD1. Germline V gives CDR1 MNHEY, CDR2 SVGAGI. There are 14 residues in the CDR3. Germline trimming cut 10 bases from V and 7 bases from J; bases unmatched to any gene: 9. CDR3 residues: CATGTGATIGELFF. The CDR3 coding sequence is TGTGCCACCGGGACAGGGGCGACTATCGGGGAGCTGTTTTTT.

J is TRBJ2-7 and V is TRBV27; the match to TRBD1 covers 9 bases. Germline CDR1 and CDR2: MNHEY and SMNVEV (reference sequence). The junction had 2 bases not matched to a gene; V was cut back by 3 bases and J by 8 bases. CDR3 length equals 12 residues. The CDR3 region has the DNA TGTGCCAGCAGTTTTAACAGGGGGCAGCAGTACTTC. Protein product: CASSFNRGQQYF.

The gene calls are TRBV9 and TRBJ1-2; no clear D gene. The CDR3 sequence is 13 residues long. The germline V and J ends were trimmed by 2 bases and 0 bases, with 5 bases remaining between them. Germline CDR1 and CDR2: SGDLS and YYNGEE. CDR3 loop: CASSVQPNYGYTF. CDR3 nucleotide sequence: TGTGCCAGCAGCGTCCAGCCTAACTATGGCTACACCTTC.

The chain carries TRBV5-8 and TRBJ2-7; perhaps D is TRBD1 or TRBD2 (5 bases each). The germline CDR1 and CDR2 sequences are SGHTS and YDEGEE. Trimming pared 3 bases from V and 6 bases from J, leaving 19 bases between. The length of the CDR3 is 15 residues. The CDR3 protein is CASSSRDHRTREQYF. In DNA form, the CDR3 reads TGTGCCAGCAGCTCCCGGGACCACAGGACTCGCGAGCAGTACTTC.

V usage is TRBV7-2 and J usage is TRBJ2-2; 10 positions agree with TRBD1. The CDR3 runs to 18 residues. The germline V gene has CDR1 SGHTA and CDR2 FQGNSA. Trimming took 5 bases from V and 5 from J; bases not matched to a gene: 14. The CDR3 reads CASSMKGTGAQGTGELFF. In nucleotides, the CDR3 is TGTGCCAGCAGCATGAAGGGGACAGGGGCCCAAGGGACCGGGGAGCTGTTTTTT.